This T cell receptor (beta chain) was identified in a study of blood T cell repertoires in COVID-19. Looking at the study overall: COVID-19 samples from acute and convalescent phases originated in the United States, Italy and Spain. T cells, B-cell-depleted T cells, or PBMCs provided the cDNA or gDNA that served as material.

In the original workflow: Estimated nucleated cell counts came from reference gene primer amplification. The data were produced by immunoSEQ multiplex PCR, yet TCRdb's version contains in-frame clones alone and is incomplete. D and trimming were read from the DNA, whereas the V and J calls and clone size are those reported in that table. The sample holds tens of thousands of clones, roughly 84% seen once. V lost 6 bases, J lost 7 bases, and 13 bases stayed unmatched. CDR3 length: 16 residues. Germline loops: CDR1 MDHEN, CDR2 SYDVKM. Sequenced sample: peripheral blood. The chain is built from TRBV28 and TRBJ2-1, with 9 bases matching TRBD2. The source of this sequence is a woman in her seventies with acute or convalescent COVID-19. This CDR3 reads CASSHLGTSQGNEQFF. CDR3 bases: TGTGCCAGCAGCCATTTGGGGACTAGCCAAGGTAATGAGCAGTTCTTC.